The 8 T cell receptor beta chains in this list originate from one sample, sequenced in a study of T cells in Graves' hyperthyroidism and ophthalmopathy (dated by TCRdb to about 2019). Libraries were prepared through multiplex PCR. Sequenced on an Illumina HiSeq 2000. TCR beta CDR3 regions were amplified from RNA transcripts. The first round of RT-PCR for the TCR CDR3 was performed with the HTBI primer set and the Qiagen OneStep RT-PCR kit. The public reads were reanalyzed by TCRdb: fastp trimming at Q25, MiXCR alignment, in-frame beta chains only. Duplicate CDR3 protein sequences are folded into a single record with the most common DNA and genes. The sample profile shows roughly 640,000 distinct CDR3 sequences; around 15% of them were found once. 2.5% to 4% of the sample rests with the top ten. The material sequenced was blood. Receptor source: a woman aged 40 to 50 with Graves' ophthalmopathy.

The rearrangement uses TRBV20-1 and TRBJ2-5; D remains ambiguous. The V and J ends lost 2 bases and 2 bases respectively, with 12 bases between them. Germline values: CDR1 DFQATT, CDR2 SNEGSKA (reference sequence). The CDR3 extends over 14 amino acids. The CDR3 bases are TGCAGTGCTAGATACTACGGAGTACAAGAGACCCAGTACTTC. Amino acids: CSARYYGVQETQYF.

Here the CDR3 reads CASSRVADTQYF. Written as DNA, the CDR3 is TGTGCCAGCAGCCGGGTTGCAGATACGCAGTATTTT. This chain links TRBV7-9 with TRBJ2-3, with D unresolved. CDR1 is SEHNR, CDR2 FQNEAQ, per germline (reference sequence). The CDR3 contains 12 residues. The germline V and J ends were trimmed by 5 bases and 4 bases, with 7 bases remaining between them.

Only a few counts were recorded for this clonotype. The junction departs from germline at one end; a sequencing error may be responsible. J is TRBJ2-7 and V is TRBV11-2; D is unclear. The germline CDR1 and CDR2 sequences are SGHAT and FQNNGV. This CDR3 is 13 amino acids long. CDR3 DNA: TGTGCCAGCGGCTTAGAATTGGGAAACGAGCAGTACTTC. Residues: CASGLELGNEQYF.

The CDR3 coding sequence is TGTGCCAGCAAACCGGGACAGGGAGTGTTAGCTAATGAAAAACTGTTTTTT. This sequence encodes CASKPGQGVLANEKLFF. This chain uses TRBV6-1 with TRBJ1-4; TRBD1 aligns across 9 bases. V trimming: 7 bases; J trimming: 3 bases; junction bases outside the gene matches: 12. The CDR3 is 17 residues long. Germline V lookup: CDR1 MNHNS, CDR2 SASEGT.

J is TRBJ1-5 and V is TRBV29-1, with 8 bases identical to TRBD1. The length of the CDR3 is 13 residues. Germline lookup yields CDR1 SQVTM and CDR2 ANQGSEA. The chain's CDR3 is CNFTGGLNQPQHF. In DNA form, the CDR3 reads TGCAACTTTACAGGGGGTCTCAATCAGCCCCAGCATTTT.

The chain couples TRBV9 to TRBJ2-1; D perhaps matches TRBD2 (6 bases). V was pared by 0 bases and J by 9 bases, with 19 bases between. Looked up from germline, CDR1 is SGDLS and CDR2 is YYNGEE. CDR3 length equals 16 residues. Written as DNA, the CDR3 is TGTGCCAGCAGCGTAGTAGCGGCCCTAAGAGTCGGTGAGCAGTTCTTC. It specifies CASSVVAALRVGEQFF. The complete variable domain, with remaining parts taken from reference TRBV9 and TRBJ2-1, reads DSGVTQTPKHLITATGQRVTLRCSPRSGDLSVYWYQQSLDQGLQFLIQYYNGEERAKGNILERFSAQQFPDLHSELNLSSLELGDSALYFCASSVVAALRVGEQFFGPGTRLTVL.

This clonotype occurred many times. The rearrangement uses TRBV12-3 or TRBV12-4 and TRBJ1-2, with D unclear. V was cut by 6 bases and J by 4 bases, with 6 bases left in between. The CDR3 loop spans 11 amino acids. CDR3 in DNA: TGTGCCAGCAGAAGTGGCTATGGCTACACCTTC. Translated, it gives CASRSGYGYTF.

The chain employs TRBV6-1 and TRBJ1-2; the match to TRBD1 covers 7 bases. V lost 4 bases, J lost 8 bases, and 10 bases stayed unmatched. Per germline, CDR1 MNHNS and CDR2 SASEGT. The CDR3 spans 14 residues. The CDR3 DNA reads as TGTGCCAGCAGTGCCCCGGGGAGGGGGCGCGGCTACACCTTC. It is translated as CASSAPGRGRGYTF.